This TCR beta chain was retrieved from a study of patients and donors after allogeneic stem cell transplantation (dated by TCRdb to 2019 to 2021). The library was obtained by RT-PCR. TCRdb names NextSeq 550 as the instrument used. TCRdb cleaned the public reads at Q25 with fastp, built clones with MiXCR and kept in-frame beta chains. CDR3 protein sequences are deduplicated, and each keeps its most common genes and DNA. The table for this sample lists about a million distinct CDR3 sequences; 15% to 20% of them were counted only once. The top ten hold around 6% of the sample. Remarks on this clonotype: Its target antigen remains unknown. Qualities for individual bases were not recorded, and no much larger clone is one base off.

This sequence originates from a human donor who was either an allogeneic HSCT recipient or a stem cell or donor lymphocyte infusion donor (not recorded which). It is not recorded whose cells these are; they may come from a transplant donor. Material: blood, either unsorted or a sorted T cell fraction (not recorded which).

CDR3 protein: CATGPEGSTDTQYF. The sequenced DNA: TGTGCCACCGGTCCGGAGGGGAGCACAGATACGCAGTATTTT. Recombination joined TRBV24-1 with TRBJ2-3; tentative D gene TRBD2, with 6 bases matching. From the germline V gene, CDR1 is KGHDR and CDR2 is SFDVKD. The germline ends are 12 bases apart after V is trimmed by 9 bases and J by 0 bases. The CDR3 runs 14 amino acids, cysteine and phenylalanine included. CDR3 DNA is the only sequence kept; it has 42 bases, read in frame from the first base.